The sequence of this TCR beta chain was determined in a study of CD8 T cells in ankylosing spondylitis (dated by TCRdb to between 2016 and 2019). In terms of the full investigation: T cell receptor beta repertoires were profiled in healthy donors and ankylosing spondylitis patients so that disease-linked TCR variants could be found. Peripheral blood samples were taken, and synovial fluid was additionally collected from ankylosing spondylitis patients. The full study cohort was made up of approximately 24 ankylosing spondylitis patients and roughly 98 healthy donors. Summary of the overall study and its limitations: A TCR beta motif of eight highly homologous amino acid variants appeared characteristic of blood from ankylosing spondylitis patients. Significant enrichment of the disease-linked clones was reported in matched synovial fluid samples from ankylosing spondylitis patients. Some TCR beta motif variants had previously been reported in synovial fluid and blood of reactive arthritis patients, which suggested common disease-initiation mechanisms. The disease-linked clones had a CD8+ phenotype and were found at relatively low frequencies in peripheral blood.

TCRdb shows the sequencer as Illumina HiSeq 2500. TCR beta libraries were prepared by quantitative 5'-RACE with molecular barcodes. The authors' analysis ran thus. Disease-linked TCR variants were identified with a new computational method built on a probabilistic model of VDJ rearrangement. Using fastp trimming at Q25 and MiXCR clonotype assembly, TCRdb reanalyzed the public sequencing data and kept in-frame beta chains. One record per CDR3 amino acid sequence lists the most common genes and DNA. The V and J calls were not made by the authors but by TCRdb's processing. This sample gives nearly 350,000 distinct CDR3 sequences in total; about 14% of them show up just once. Jointly, the top ten make up around 1% of the sample. CDR1 and CDR2 are drawn from the germline V gene: SGHRS, YFSETQ. Between the V and J ends, shortened by 3 bases and 4 bases respectively, the junction contains 8 bases. From the cysteine up to the phenylalanine, the CDR3 has a length of 13 residues. Of all the DNA, just the CDR3 is kept, 39 bases in frame from base 1.

This clonotype was detected only a few times. There is no known antigen for this receptor. No base quality information exists; no much larger clone differs at one position. The rearrangement joined TRBV5-1 to TRBJ2-1; too little of a D gene remains to name it. The material sequenced was blood, either unsorted or a sorted T cell fraction (not recorded which). The TCR was taken from a male donor with ankylosing spondylitis or in good health (not recorded which). CDR3 loop: CASSSALYNEQFF. The DNA sequence is given as TGCGCCAGCAGCTCGGCTCTTTACAATGAGCAGTTCTTC.